This is a list of T cell receptor beta chains from one sample in a study of cytotoxic CD8 clonotypes in ibrutinib-treated CLL. Profiled with immunoSEQ multiplex PCR; TCRdb holds only in-frame clones, not every one. The data show some 47,000 clones, 50% to 65% seen once. Sequencing used PBMCs, obtained after 24 months of ibrutinib treatment. The source is a human donor with chronic lymphocytic leukemia. Each CDR3 is given without its conserved first and last residue.

j_call	v_call	cdr3_aa
TRBJ1-6	TRBV6-5	ASRAGGQNSPLH
TRBJ2-6	TRBV2	ASSEGTGSSGANVLT
TRBJ2-1	TRBV7-9	ASSSQGYNEQF
TRBJ2-1	TRBV5-1	ASSLEVGRRSYNEQF
TRBJ1-2	TRBV6-6	ASLKDRSLNYGYT
TRBJ2-5	TRBV5-1	ASSTQETPY
TRBJ2-1	TRBV5-6	ASSSERLAAYNEQF
TRBJ2-3	TRBV9	ASSVVSGGADTQY
TRBJ2-7	TRBV2	ASSGGFSPYEQY
TRBJ2-7	TRBV6-1	ASGLTGGIEQY
TRBJ2-1	TRBV14	ASSHGLAGGFHNEQF
TRBJ1-6	TRBV5-1	ASSRANYNSPLH
TRBJ1-5	TRBV19	ASINRVGNQPQH
TRBJ2-3	TRBV5-4	ASSLGGRGMTDTQY
TRBJ2-7	TRBV13	ASSFSGGGYEQY
TRBJ1-4	TRBV27	ASRPGTRSLHEKLF
TRBJ1-2	TRBV29-1	SVEDQGGWYGYT
TRBJ1-2	TRBV4-1	ASSRSDRVIGGYT
TRBJ2-1	TRBV5-1	ASSQGQNNEQF
TRBJ2-1	TRBV6-1	ASSDQRRTSAGGEQF
TRBJ1-3	TRBV6-1	AAKLSDSGNTIY
TRBJ2-1	TRBV29-1	SVGASAYGQF
TRBJ2-5	TRBV5-4	ASSNGASGETQY
TRBJ2-4	TRBV9	ASSVGGGSKNIQY
TRBJ2-5	TRBV6-5	ASSYGTGFSQETQY
TRBJ2-7	TRBV9	ASSVGHAIREQY
TRBJ2-1	TRBV5-4	ASSLGQGAHDEQF
TRBJ1-2	TRBV29-1	SVGGVNYGYT
TRBJ2-5	TRBV10-3	ASRDFLETQY
TRBJ1-1	TRBV27	ASSLSTGQGAF
TRBJ2-5	TRBV7-9	ASSLEVGTGGLETQY
TRBJ2-5	TRBV2	ASSEEGAGETQY
TRBJ1-2	TRBV19	ASRVPHNSYGYT
TRBJ1-1	TRBV2	ASSVGGGTEAF
TRBJ2-7	TRBV5-6	ASSSTGALPGQY
TRBJ2-7	TRBV2	ANKQGPAYEQY
TRBJ2-7	TRBV15	ATSRDSGYEQY
TRBJ2-2	TRBV11-3	ASSLAGGPTGELF
TRBJ1-3	TRBV13	ASRRQGHSGNTIY
TRBJ1-1	TRBV5-4	ASSLIRGMVDTEAF